The present T cell receptor beta chain was sequenced within a study of blood T cell repertoires in COVID-19. Trimming pared 4 bases from V and 4 bases from J, leaving 13 bases between. The CDR3 length is 14 residues. Germline values: CDR1 MNHEY, CDR2 SVGAGI. As handled by the study authors: Reference gene primer amplification gave estimated nucleated cell counts. Assay: immunoSEQ multiplex PCR; the TCRdb copy retains only in-frame clones and omits some. From that table come the V and J calls and clone size; the DNA was used to work out D and trimming. The table records roughly 570,000 clones, roughly nine tenths of them present only once. Patients from Seattle were sampled longitudinally, starting during active infection.

Source material: peripheral blood. The sequence was obtained from a woman aged 50 to 60 with COVID-19, enrolled during active disease. J is TRBJ1-1 and V is TRBV6-5, with D uncertain. As DNA, the CDR3 is TGTGCCAGCAGTTTTGAGGTAGTCTTCACTGAAGCTTTCTTT. It yields the protein CASSFEVVFTEAFF.